A selection of T cell receptor beta chains follows, all from one sample in a study of T-cell reconstitution after alpha-beta-depleted transplantation in children. TCRdb reprocessed the PCR reads with MiXCR, giving one entry per CDR3 protein. This sample yields about 540,000 distinct CDR3 sequences, of which around 20% are seen a single time; roughly 3.3% belongs to the top ten. The sequences come from PBMCs from the stem cell graft donor, collected from the stem cell graft. All receptors derive from a human donor who donated a stem cell graft to a child with acute lymphoblastic leukemia. Both conserved end residues are part of each CDR3. D genes are given only for firm matches. A row's size may be missing; if present it is once, few, many or a size class.

d_call,v_call,j_call,clone_size,cdr3_aa,cdr3_nt
NA,TRBV7-9,TRBJ2-7,NA,CASSFKAVYEQYF,TGTGCCAGCAGCTTTAAGGCGGTCTACGAGCAGTACTTC
NA,TRBV27,TRBJ1-1,NA,CASSEWGAAEAFF,TGTGCCAGCAGCGAATGGGGGGCAGCTGAAGCTTTCTTT
TRBD2,TRBV9,TRBJ2-7,few,CASSSRLAGSSYEQYF,TGTGCCAGCAGCTCCCGACTAGCGGGAAGCTCCTACGAGCAGTACTTC
NA,TRBV29-1,TRBJ2-1,NA,CSGSYWEYNEQFF,TGCAGCGGGAGTTACTGGGAATACAATGAGCAGTTCTTC
NA,TRBV5-1,TRBJ1-5,few,CASSLAGRVEQPQHF,TGCGCCAGCAGCCTAGCGGGAAGGGTGGAACAGCCCCAGCATTTT
TRBD1,TRBV9,TRBJ1-1,NA,CASSVGQGAAEAFF,TGTGCCAGCAGCGTAGGACAGGGTGCAGCTGAAGCTTTCTTT
NA,TRBV20-1,TRBJ2-5,NA,CSAREQGKTQYF,TGCAGTGCTAGAGAACAGGGTAAGACCCAGTACTTC
NA,TRBV7-9,TRBJ2-1,NA,CASSLSTRGRFF,TGTGCCAGCAGCTTATCGACTCGGGGGCGGTTCTTC
TRBD1,TRBV7-9,TRBJ2-1,NA,CASSPGQGAGAYNEQFF,TGTGCCAGCAGCCCGGGACAGGGGGCGGGGGCCTACAATGAGCAGTTCTTC
NA,TRBV10-3,TRBJ2-7,NA,CAIRDTFHEQYF,TGTGCCATCAGGGACACCTTCCACGAGCAGTACTTC
TRBD2,TRBV2,TRBJ2-1,few,CASTLAAGYEQFF,TGTGCCAGCACCCTAGCAGCGGGATATGAGCAGTTCTTC
TRBD2,TRBV29-1,TRBJ2-7,NA,CSVGKTSFYEQYF,TGCAGCGTTGGGAAGACTAGCTTCTACGAGCAGTACTTC
NA,TRBV20-1,TRBJ2-7,few,CSAREESYEQYF,TGCAGTGCTAGAGAGGAATCCTACGAGCAGTACTTC
NA,TRBV4-1,TRBJ2-7,few,CASSFSGDYEQYF,TGCGCCAGCAGTTTTTCCGGGGACTACGAGCAGTACTTC
TRBD2,TRBV4-2,TRBJ2-7,few,CASSPRLAHEQYF,TGTGCCAGCAGCCCCCGACTAGCCCACGAGCAGTACTTC
NA,TRBV6-1,TRBJ2-1,NA,CASSKQGGNEQFF,TGTGCCAGCAGTAAACAGGGAGGGAATGAGCAGTTCTTC
TRBD1,TRBV3-1,TRBJ2-3,NA,CASTQGGARRTDTQYF,TGTGCCAGCACCCAAGGGGGCGCGAGGAGAACAGATACGCAGTATTTT
TRBD2,TRBV4-1,TRBJ2-5,few,CASSQRGLAGSGFQETQYF,TGCGCCAGCAGCCAAAGGGGACTAGCGGGGTCAGGGTTCCAAGAGACCCAGTACTTC
NA,TRBV5-1,TRBJ1-4,few,CASSLDKTNEKLFF,TGCGCCAGCAGCTTGGACAAAACTAATGAAAAACTGTTTTTT
NA,TRBV6-5,TRBJ2-5,NA,CASSYGQGKETQYF,TGTGCCAGCAGTTACGGGCAGGGGAAAGAGACCCAGTACTTC
NA,TRBV25-1,TRBJ2-5,NA,CASSESGTAQETQYF,TGTGCCAGCAGTGAATCTGGGACGGCTCAAGAGACCCAGTACTTC
TRBD2,TRBV28,TRBJ2-7,NA,CASSPGLLASLYEQYF,TGTGCCAGCAGCCCAGGGCTACTAGCGAGCCTCTACGAGCAGTACTTC
NA,TRBV18,TRBJ1-3,once,CASSLGPTYVSGNTIYF,TGTGCCAGCTCACTGGGCCCAACATATGTCTCTGGAAACACCATATATTTT
NA,TRBV15,TRBJ2-6,few,CATSKSDGANVLTF,TGTGCCACCAGCAAATCAGATGGGGCCAACGTCCTGACTTTC
NA,TRBV5-1,TRBJ1-1,NA,CASSLDRVPTEAFF,TGCGCCAGCAGCTTGGACAGGGTACCCACTGAAGCTTTCTTT
NA,TRBV9,TRBJ1-1,many,CASSVTVMNTEAFF,TGTGCCAGCAGCGTAACAGTTATGAACACTGAAGCTTTCTTT
TRBD2,TRBV5-1,TRBJ2-1,NA,CASSFISGNNEQFF,TGCGCCAGCAGCTTTATTAGCGGGAATAATGAGCAGTTCTTC
TRBD2,TRBV25-1,TRBJ2-7,many,CASSEGLAVYEQYF,TGTGCCAGCAGTGAAGGGCTAGCGGTCTACGAGCAGTACTTC
NA,TRBV29-1,TRBJ2-7,NA,CSVDGGTGSSEQYF,TGCAGCGTTGACGGTGGTACGGGTTCAAGCGAGCAGTACTTC
TRBD1,TRBV5-1,TRBJ2-1,NA,CASSLGVGQATYNEQFF,TGCGCCAGCAGCTTGGGAGTTGGACAGGCCACCTACAATGAGCAGTTCTTC
NA,TRBV10-3,TRBJ1-5,many,CAISESQGNQPQHF,TGTGCCATCAGTGAGTCGCAGGGAAATCAGCCCCAGCATTTT
TRBD2,TRBV5-1,TRBJ2-3,few,CASSLHPHRLTSPDTQYF,TGCGCCAGCAGCTTGCATCCCCACAGGTTGACTAGCCCAGATACGCAGTATTTT
NA,TRBV5-1,TRBJ1-4,few,CASSFSGNTGDEKLFF,TGCGCCAGCAGCTTTTCCGGGAATACAGGCGACGAAAAACTGTTTTTT
TRBD1,TRBV10-3,TRBJ1-1,few,CAISVGQGETEAFF,TGTGCCATCAGTGTGGGACAGGGTGAGACTGAAGCTTTCTTT
TRBD1,TRBV6-2/TRBV6-3,TRBJ2-7,few,CASSRGQGAIHEQYF,TGTGCCAGCAGCCGGGGACAGGGGGCCATCCACGAGCAGTACTTC
NA,TRBV27,TRBJ1-1,few,CASSLDDGGEAFF,TGTGCCAGCAGTTTAGACGACGGGGGGGAAGCTTTCTTT
NA,TRBV12-3/TRBV12-4,TRBJ1-1,NA,CASSLGGQHLF,TGTGCCAGCAGTTTGGGGGGGCAGCATCTTTTT
TRBD2,TRBV10-1,TRBJ2-7,NA,CASSESNSGSSYEQYF,TGCGCCAGCAGTGAGTCGAATAGCGGGAGCTCCTACGAGCAGTACTTC
NA,TRBV7-3,TRBJ2-1,few,CASSLRSGHYNEQFF,TGTGCCAGCAGCTTGAGGAGCGGTCACTACAATGAGCAGTTCTTC
NA,TRBV7-9,TRBJ2-3,NA,CASSLAPGGTDTQYF,TGTGCCAGCAGCTTGGCCCCAGGGGGCACAGATACGCAGTATTTT
NA,TRBV9,TRBJ2-5,NA,CASSVGPRWTQYF,TGTGCCAGCAGCGTGGGCCCGAGGTGGACCCAGTACTTC
NA,TRBV29-1,TRBJ1-1,NA,CSVALNTEAFF,TGCAGCGTTGCGTTGAACACTGAAGCTTTCTTT
NA,TRBV6-1,TRBJ2-6,NA,CASSQRGVGANVLTF,TGTGCCAGCAGCCAAAGGGGTGTGGGAGCCAACGTCCTGACTTTC
TRBD1,TRBV5-1,TRBJ1-2,NA,CASSLGLGQGYGYGYTF,TGCGCCAGCAGCTTAGGGCTAGGACAGGGGTATGGCTATGGCTACACCTTC
TRBD1,TRBV20-1,TRBJ2-2,NA,CSARPSGGGTGELFF,TGCAGTGCGCGGCCATCAGGGGGCGGGACCGGGGAGCTGTTTTTT
NA,TRBV20-1,TRBJ2-7,NA,CSAKGEWSSYEQYF,TGCAGTGCTAAAGGCGAGTGGAGCTCCTACGAGCAGTACTTC
NA,TRBV15,TRBJ2-1,NA,CATSMDVASNEQFF,TGTGCCACCAGCATGGACGTCGCCTCCAATGAGCAGTTCTTC
NA,TRBV12-5,TRBJ2-7,NA,CASGSPTGSPYEQYF,TGTGCTAGTGGTTCCCCGACAGGTTCCCCCTACGAGCAGTACTTC